This T cell receptor beta chain is drawn from a study of shared T cell receptors in the human thymus. This table comes from immunoSEQ multiplex PCR, and its TCRdb copy is limited to in-frame clones, with some not included. The sample lists 630,000 or so clones; about 87% were seen once. This same sample was also part of a study on human thymus T cells.

The TCR comes from a boy under three years old with a congenital heart defect. Sequencing was performed on thymocytes.

Here the CDR3 DNA reads TGCGCCAGCAGCTCGACTCCCCCGAAGAACACTGAAGCTTTCTTT. Its translation is CASSSTPPKNTEAFF. This sequence joins TRBV5-1 and TRBJ1-1; the D is unclear. V lost 3 bases and J 1 base, leaving 13 bases between the germline ends. Germline-derived CDR1 and CDR2 are SGHRS and YFSETQ. This CDR3 comprises 15 residues.